This T cell receptor (beta chain) was documented in a study of response to subunit inactivated influenza vaccine. Study-wide results and caveats: A suggestion made by the authors is that each seasonal influenza vaccination recruits few new T cells.

TCRdb recomputed calls from the RT-PCR reads with MiXCR, one row per CDR3 protein. The sample holds about 620,000 distinct CDR3 sequences; about an eighth are singletons and the top ten take about a tenth. This clonotype was detected ten times or more. Its antigen is unidentified. CDR1 and CDR2 (germline): LGHDT, YNNKEL (reference sequence). The CDR3 contains 15 residues. V lost 4 bases to trimming and J lost 6 bases, with 16 bases between them. The sequenced sample was PBMCs from blood, obtained on the day of vaccination. The origin of this receptor is a man aged 45-60 years who received an inactivated influenza vaccine. This chain joins TRBV3-1 and TRBJ2-1; D gene ambiguous. The CDR3 region is CASSLAATPANEQFF. CDR3 coding DNA: TGTGCCAGCAGCCTCGCGGCAACCCCTGCCAATGAGCAGTTCTTC.